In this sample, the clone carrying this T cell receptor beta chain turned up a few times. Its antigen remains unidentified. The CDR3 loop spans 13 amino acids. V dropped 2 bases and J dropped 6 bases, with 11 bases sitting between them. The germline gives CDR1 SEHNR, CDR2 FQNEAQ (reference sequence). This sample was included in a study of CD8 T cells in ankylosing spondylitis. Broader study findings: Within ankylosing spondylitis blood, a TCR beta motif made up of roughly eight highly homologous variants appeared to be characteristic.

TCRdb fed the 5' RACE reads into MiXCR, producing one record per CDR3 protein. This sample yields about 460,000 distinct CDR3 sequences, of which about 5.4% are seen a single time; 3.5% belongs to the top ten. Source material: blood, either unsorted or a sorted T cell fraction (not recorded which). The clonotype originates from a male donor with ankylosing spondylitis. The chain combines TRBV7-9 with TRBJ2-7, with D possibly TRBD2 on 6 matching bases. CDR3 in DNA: TGTGCCAGCAGCTTAATGGAGGGCGTCGAGCAGTACTTC. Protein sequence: CASSLMEGVEQYF.